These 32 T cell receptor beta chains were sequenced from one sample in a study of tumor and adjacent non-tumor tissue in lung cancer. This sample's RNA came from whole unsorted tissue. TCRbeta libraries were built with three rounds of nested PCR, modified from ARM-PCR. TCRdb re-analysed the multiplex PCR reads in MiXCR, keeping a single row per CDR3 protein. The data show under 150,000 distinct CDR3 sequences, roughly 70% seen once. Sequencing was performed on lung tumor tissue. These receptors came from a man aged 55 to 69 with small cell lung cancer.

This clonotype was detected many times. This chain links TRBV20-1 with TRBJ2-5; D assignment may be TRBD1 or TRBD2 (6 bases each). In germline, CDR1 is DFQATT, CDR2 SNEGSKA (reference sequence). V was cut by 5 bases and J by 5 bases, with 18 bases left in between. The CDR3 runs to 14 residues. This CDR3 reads CSAPLLGGRETQYF. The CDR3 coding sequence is TGCAGTGCTCCCCTTCTGGGGGGCAGGGAGACCCAGTACTTC.

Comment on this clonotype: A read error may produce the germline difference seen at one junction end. In DNA form, the CDR3 reads TGTGTCAGCAGCGCCCTAGCGGCCTACAGTGAGCAGTTCTTC. As protein: CVSSALAAYSEQFF. The rearrangement links TRBV11-2 to TRBJ2-1; the match to TRBD2 covers 7 bases. Per germline, CDR1 SGHAT and CDR2 FQNNGV. This CDR3 comprises 14 residues.

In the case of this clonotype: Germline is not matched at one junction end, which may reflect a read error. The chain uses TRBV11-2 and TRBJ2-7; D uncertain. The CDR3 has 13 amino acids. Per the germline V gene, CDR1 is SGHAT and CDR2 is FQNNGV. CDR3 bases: TGTGTCAGCAGCGTCGACCGATTAGGCAAGCAGTACTTC. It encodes CVSSVDRLGKQYF.

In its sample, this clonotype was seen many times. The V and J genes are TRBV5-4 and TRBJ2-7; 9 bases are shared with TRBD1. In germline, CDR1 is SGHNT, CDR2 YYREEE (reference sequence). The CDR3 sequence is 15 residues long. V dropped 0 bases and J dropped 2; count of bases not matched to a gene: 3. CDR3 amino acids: CASSLGRQGAYEQYF. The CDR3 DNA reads TGTGCCAGCAGCTTGGGTCGACAGGGGGCCTACGAGCAGTACTTC.

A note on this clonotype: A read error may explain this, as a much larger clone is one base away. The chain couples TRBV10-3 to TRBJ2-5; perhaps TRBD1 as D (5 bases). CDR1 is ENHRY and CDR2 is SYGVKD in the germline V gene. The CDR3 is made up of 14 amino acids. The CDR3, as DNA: TGTGCCATCCGTGAGTCAAGGACACGGGAGACCCAGTACTTC. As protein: CAIRESRTRETQYF.

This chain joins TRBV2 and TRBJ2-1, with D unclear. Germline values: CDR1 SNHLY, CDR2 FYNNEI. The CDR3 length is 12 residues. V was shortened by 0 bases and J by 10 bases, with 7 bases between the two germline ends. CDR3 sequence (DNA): TGTGCCAGCAGTGAAGCTAGCCTGGAGCAGTTCTTC. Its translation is CASSEASLEQFF.

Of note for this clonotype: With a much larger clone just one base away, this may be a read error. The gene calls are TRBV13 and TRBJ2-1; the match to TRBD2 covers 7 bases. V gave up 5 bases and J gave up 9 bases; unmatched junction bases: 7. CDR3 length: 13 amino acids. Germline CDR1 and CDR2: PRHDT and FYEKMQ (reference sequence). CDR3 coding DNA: TGTGCCAGCAGCCGAACTAGCGTGTGTGAGCAGTTCTTC. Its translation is CASSRTSVCEQFF.

As DNA, the CDR3 is TGTGCCAGCAGTGACGACGCAGTCTACGAGCAGTACGTC. Its translation: CASSDDAVYEQYV. The V and J genes are TRBV6-1 and TRBJ2-7, with D hard to call. The ends were cut back, 3 bases at V and 3 bases at J, with 9 bases in the middle. CDR1 MNHNS and CDR2 SASEGT come from the germline V gene. This CDR3 has 13 amino acids.

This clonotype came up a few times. The CDR3 bases are TGTGCCAGCAGTTTAGAAACGGGAGGAAGGAATGAGCAGTTCTTC. Translated, it gives CASSLETGGRNEQFF. J is TRBJ2-1 and V is TRBV12-3 or TRBV12-4, with 7 bases aligning to TRBD2. There are 15 residues in the CDR3. V lost 1 base to trimming and J lost 7 bases; unmatched junction nucleotides: 7.

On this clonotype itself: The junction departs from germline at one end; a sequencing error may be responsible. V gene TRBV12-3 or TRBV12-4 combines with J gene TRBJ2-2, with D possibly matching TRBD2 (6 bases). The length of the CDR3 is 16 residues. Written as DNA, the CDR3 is TGTGGCAGCAGTTTCTCGGGCGGGACGAACACCGGGGAGCTGTTTTTT. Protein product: CGSSFSGGTNTGELFF.

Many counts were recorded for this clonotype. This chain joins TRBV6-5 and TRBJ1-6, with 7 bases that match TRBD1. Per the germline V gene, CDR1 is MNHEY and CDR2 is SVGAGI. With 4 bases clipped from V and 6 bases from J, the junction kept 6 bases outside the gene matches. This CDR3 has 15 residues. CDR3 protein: CASSFRDSVNSPLHF. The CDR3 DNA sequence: TGTGCCAGCAGTTTCCGGGACAGCGTTAATTCACCCCTCCACTTT.

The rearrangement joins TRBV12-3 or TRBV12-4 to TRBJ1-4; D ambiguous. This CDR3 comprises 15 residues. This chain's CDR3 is CTSSLGWEENEKLFF. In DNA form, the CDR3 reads TGTACGAGCAGTTTAGGGTGGGAGGAGAATGAAAAACTGTTTTTT.

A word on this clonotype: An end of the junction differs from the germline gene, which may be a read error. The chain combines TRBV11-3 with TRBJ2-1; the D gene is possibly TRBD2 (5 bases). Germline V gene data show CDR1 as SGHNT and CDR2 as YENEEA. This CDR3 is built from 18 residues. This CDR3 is CANSLKGGGSLLYDEQFF. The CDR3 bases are TGTGCCAACAGCTTAAAGGGCGGAGGATCCCTTCTTTATGATGAGCAGTTCTTC. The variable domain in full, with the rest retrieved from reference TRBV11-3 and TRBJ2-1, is EAGVVQSPRYKIIEKKQPVAFWCNPISGHNTLYWYLQNLGQGPELLIRYENEEAVDDSQLPKDRFSAERLKGVDSTLKIQPAELGDSAVYLCANSLKGGGSLLYDEQFFGPGTRLTVL.

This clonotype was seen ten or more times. This chain's CDR3 is CASSNVEDTQYF. In DNA form, the CDR3 reads TGTGCCAGCAGCAACGTAGAAGATACGCAGTATTTT. The rearrangement joins TRBV4-2 to TRBJ2-3; no reliable D call. V was trimmed by 5 bases and J by 5 bases, leaving 8 bases between them. The CDR3 extends over 12 amino acids. The germline gives CDR1 LGHNA, CDR2 YNFKEQ.

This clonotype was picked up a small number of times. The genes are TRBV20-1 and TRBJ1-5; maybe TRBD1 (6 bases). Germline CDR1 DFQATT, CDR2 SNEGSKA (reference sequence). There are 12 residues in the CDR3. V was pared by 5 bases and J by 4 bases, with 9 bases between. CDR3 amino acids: CSASTGNQPQHF. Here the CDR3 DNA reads TGCAGTGCTTCAACAGGGAATCAGCCCCAGCATTTT.

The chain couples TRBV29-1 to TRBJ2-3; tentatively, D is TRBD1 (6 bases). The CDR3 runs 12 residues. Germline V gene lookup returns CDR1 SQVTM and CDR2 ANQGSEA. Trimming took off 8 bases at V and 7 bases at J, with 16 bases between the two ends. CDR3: CSTEPGTNTQYF. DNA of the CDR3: TGCAGCACCGAACCAGGGACAAATACGCAGTATTTT.

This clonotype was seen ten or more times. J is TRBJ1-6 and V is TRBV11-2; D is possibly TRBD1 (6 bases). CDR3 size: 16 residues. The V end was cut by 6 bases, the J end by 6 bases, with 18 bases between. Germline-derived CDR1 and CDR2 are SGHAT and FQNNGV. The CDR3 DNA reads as TGTGCCAGCAGTTCTAACTGGGGACATCTTAATTCACCCCTCCACTTT. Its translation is CASSSNWGHLNSPLHF.

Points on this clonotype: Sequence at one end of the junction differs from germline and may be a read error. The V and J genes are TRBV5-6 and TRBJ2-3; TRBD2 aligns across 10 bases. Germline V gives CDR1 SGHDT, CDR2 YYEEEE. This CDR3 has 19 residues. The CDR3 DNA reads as TGTGCCAGCAGCTTGACTAGCGGGATTGTGGGGTTAGGCACAGATACCCAGTATTTT. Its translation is CASSLTSGIVGLGTDTQYF. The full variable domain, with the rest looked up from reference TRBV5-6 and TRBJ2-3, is DAGVTQSPTHLIKTRGQQVTLRCSPKSGHDTVSWYQQALGQGPQFIFQYYEEEERQRGNFPDRFSGHQFPNYSSELNVNALLLGDSALYLCASSLTSGIVGLGTDTQYFGPGTRLTVL.

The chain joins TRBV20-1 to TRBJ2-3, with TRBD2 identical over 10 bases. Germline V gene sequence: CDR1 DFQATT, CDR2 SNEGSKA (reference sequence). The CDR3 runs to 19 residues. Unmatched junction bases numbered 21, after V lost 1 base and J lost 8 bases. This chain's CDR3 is CSARVASGSLTVPPGTQYF. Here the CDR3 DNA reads TGCAGTGCTAGAGTGGCTAGCGGGAGTCTTACGGTTCCCCCGGGTACGCAGTATTTT.

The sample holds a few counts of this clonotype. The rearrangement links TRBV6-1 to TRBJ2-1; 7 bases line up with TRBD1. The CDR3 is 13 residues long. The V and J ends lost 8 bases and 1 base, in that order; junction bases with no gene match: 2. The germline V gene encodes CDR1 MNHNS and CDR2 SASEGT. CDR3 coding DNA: TGTGCCAGCTCGGGACAGTCCTACAATGAGCAGTTCTTC. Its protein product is CASSGQSYNEQFF.

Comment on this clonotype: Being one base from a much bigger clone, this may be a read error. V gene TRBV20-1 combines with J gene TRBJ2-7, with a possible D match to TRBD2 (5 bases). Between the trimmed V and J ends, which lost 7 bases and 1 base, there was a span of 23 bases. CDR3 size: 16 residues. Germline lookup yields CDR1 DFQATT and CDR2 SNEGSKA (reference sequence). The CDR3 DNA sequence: TGCAGTGTTTACCCTTCTATCACGGAGGAGTCCTACGAGCAGTACTTC. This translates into CSVYPSITEESYEQYF.

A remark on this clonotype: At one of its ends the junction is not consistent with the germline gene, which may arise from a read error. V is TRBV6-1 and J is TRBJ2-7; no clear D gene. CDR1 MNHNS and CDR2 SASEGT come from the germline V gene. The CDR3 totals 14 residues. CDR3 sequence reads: CANTLRPFSYEQYF. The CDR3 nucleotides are TGTGCCAACACCCTAAGACCCTTTTCCTACGAACAGTACTTC.

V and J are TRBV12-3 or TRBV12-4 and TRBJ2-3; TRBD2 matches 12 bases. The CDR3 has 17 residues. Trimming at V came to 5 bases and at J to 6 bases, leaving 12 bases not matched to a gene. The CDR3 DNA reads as TGTGCCAGCAGTACTGCTAGCGGGAGGGAGATCAGGGATACGCAGTATTTT. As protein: CASSTASGREIRDTQYF.

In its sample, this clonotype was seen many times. The CDR3 bases are TGTGCCAGTTCAGACAGGTACACAGATACGCAGTATTTT. Translating it yields CASSDRYTDTQYF. V usage is TRBV6-5 and J usage is TRBJ2-3; TRBD1 might be the D (6 bases). V lost 9 bases, J lost 2 bases, and 12 bases lay in between. The CDR3 is made up of 13 amino acids. Germline assignment: CDR1 MNHEY and CDR2 SVGAGI.

Here the CDR3 reads CANNSRALVETQYF. For the CDR3, the DNA is TGTGCCAACAACTCCCGGGCCCTAGTAGAGACCCAGTACTTC. The gene calls are TRBV11-2 and TRBJ2-5; no firm D call. Trimming took 10 bases from V and 4 from J, leaving 19 bases between them. The CDR3 contains 14 residues. Germline V gives CDR1 SGHAT, CDR2 FQNNGV.

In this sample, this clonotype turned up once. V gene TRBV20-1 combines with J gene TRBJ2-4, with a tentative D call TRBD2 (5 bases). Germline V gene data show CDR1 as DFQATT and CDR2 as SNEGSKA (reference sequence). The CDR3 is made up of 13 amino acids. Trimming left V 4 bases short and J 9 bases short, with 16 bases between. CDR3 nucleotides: TGCAGTGCTAATCTTAAGGGCCTAGCCATTCAGTACTTC. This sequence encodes CSANLKGLAIQYF.

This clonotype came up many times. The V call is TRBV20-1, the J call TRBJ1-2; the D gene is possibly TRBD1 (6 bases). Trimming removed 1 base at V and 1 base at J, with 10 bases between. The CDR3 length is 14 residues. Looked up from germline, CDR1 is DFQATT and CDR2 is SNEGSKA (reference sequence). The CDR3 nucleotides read TGCAGTGCTAGAGGGGACATCCTTAACTATGGCTACACCTTC. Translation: CSARGDILNYGYTF.

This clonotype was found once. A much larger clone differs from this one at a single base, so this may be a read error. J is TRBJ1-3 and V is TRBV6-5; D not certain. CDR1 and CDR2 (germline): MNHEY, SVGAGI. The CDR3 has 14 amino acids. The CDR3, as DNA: TGTGCCGGCAGGAATATGGGCTCTGGAAACACCATATATTTT. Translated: CAGRNMGSGNTIYF.

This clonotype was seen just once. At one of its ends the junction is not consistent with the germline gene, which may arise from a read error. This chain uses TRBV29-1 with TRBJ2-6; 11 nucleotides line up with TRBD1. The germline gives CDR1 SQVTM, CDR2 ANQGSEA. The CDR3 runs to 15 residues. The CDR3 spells CSARTGGAGANVMTF. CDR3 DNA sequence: TGCAGCGCACGGACAGGGGGCGCGGGGGCCAACGTCATGACTTTC.

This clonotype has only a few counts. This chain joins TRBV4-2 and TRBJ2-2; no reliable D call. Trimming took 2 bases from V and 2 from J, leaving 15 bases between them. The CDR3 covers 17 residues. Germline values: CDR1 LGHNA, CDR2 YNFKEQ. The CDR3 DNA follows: TGTGCCAGCAGCCAAATCCAAGAGAGTCTAAACACCGGGGAGCTGTTTTTT. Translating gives CASSQIQESLNTGELFF.

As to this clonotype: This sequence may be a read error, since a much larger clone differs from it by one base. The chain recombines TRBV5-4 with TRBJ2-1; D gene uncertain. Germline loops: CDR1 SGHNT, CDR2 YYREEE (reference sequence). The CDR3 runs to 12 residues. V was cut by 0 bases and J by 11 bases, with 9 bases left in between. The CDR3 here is CASSLVGNKQFF. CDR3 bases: TGTGCCAGCAGCTTGGTGGGTAATAAGCAGTTCTTC.

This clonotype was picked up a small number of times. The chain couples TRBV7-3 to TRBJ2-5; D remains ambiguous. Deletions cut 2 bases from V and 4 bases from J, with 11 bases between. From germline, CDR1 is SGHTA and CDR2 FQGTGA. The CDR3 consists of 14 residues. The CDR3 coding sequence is TGTGCCAGCAGCTTATCTTTCGGGTCAGAGACCCAGTACTTC. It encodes CASSLSFGSETQYF.